A single TCR beta chain is shown here with its context. Its specificity is unknown. Sequencing templates came from extracted RNA that was reverse transcribed into cDNA. The assay was immunoSEQ multiplex PCR, and TCRdb's table has in-frame clones only and misses some. This sample has about 30,000 clones; approximately 65% occur once, and the top ten carry more than 15%. This entry is derived from a study of CD8+ T cells in alopecia areata. Study-wide findings and caveats: Especially in alopecia totalis/universalis, lesional scalp showed greater clonality than normal scalp did. Normal skin's resident alphabeta T cells are also sequenced in scalp samples. Patients displayed less clarity in TCR sharing than mice, a finding possibly related to HLA.

V lost 6 bases and J lost 1; bases outside the gene matches: 14. This CDR3 region has 19 residues. This clonotype was sampled from a human donor with alopecia areata. This chain uses TRBV23-1 with TRBJ1-5; 11 nucleotides line up with TRBD1. TRBV23-1 is reported as an ORF; its role is uncertain. Sequencing used NKG2D-high CD8+ T cells sorted from blood. DNA for the CDR3: TGCGCCAGCAGCAAGCGGACAGGGGGCGTATCTCAAAGCAATCAGCCCCAGCATTTT. This translates into CASSKRTGGVSQSNQPQHF.